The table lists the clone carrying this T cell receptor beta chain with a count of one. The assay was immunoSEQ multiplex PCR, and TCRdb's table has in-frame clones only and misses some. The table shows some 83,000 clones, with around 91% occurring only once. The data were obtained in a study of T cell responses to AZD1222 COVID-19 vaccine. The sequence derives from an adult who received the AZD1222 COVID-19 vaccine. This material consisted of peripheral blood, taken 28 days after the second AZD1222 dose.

The CDR3 DNA follows: TGTGCCAGCAGTTCCGGGCCGGGACAGGCGGTAGCCTACGAGCAGTACTTC. Translation gives CASSSGPGQAVAYEQYF. The rearrangement links TRBV28 to TRBJ2-7; 8 bases agree with TRBD1. The J segment lost 2 bases and the V segment lost 4 bases, leaving 13 bases of the junction unmatched. The germline V gene encodes CDR1 MDHEN and CDR2 SYDVKM. The CDR3 is 17 residues long.